This TCR beta chain was recovered during a study of blood T cell repertoires in COVID-19. Study-wide background: PBMCs, B-cell-depleted T cells, or T cells were the source of the cDNA or gDNA that made up the material.

The trim removed 7 bases at V and 5 bases at J, leaving 9 bases unmatched. The CDR3 length is 15 residues. Germline CDR1 is SGHDT and CDR2 is YYEEEE. The authors' processing: Using reference gene primer amplification, nucleated cell counts were estimated. Assay: immunoSEQ multiplex PCR; the TCRdb copy retains only in-frame clones and omits some. From that table come the V and J calls and clone size; the DNA was used to work out D and trimming. In the table there are some 25,000 clones, roughly 89% of which are singletons. J is TRBJ2-2 and V is TRBV5-6, with 9 bases aligning to TRBD1. This receptor was obtained from a man aged 70-80 years with acute or convalescent COVID-19. Sequencing was done on a sample of peripheral blood. Here the CDR3 reads CASGSGTGITGELFF. The CDR3 DNA sequence: TGTGCCAGCGGATCCGGGACAGGGATAACCGGGGAGCTGTTTTTT.